One and the same sample provided the 3 T cell receptor beta chains below, sequenced in a study of cytomegalovirus exposure and HLA in healthy donors. Primers for the PCR totalled 60 Vbeta and 13 Jbeta. Sequencing used immunoSEQ multiplex PCR; TCRdb keeps in-frame clones, though not all of them. Found here are about 130,000 clones, 65% to 80% of them singletons; the top ten hold roughly 13%. The material sequenced was PBMCs. Receptors were obtained from a woman aged 40 to 50 in good health and CMV-seropositive.

The V call is TRBV7-6, the J call TRBJ1-2; no definite D call. Trimming removed 4 bases at V and 7 bases at J, with 16 bases between. The germline V gene encodes CDR1 SGHVS and CDR2 FNYEAQ. This CDR3 contains 14 residues. For the CDR3, the DNA is TGTGCCAGCAGCTATAGTGAGGGATTGGGTGGCTACACCTTC. The encoded protein is CASSYSEGLGGYTF.

This clone showed up just a few times. V and J are TRBV4-2 and TRBJ1-2; D is uncertain. The CDR3 runs 15 residues. From germline, CDR1 is LGHNA and CDR2 YNFKEQ. Trimming cost V 5 bases and J 5 bases, with 18 bases left between them. The CDR3 sequence is CASSGEGIYRYGYTF. The CDR3 region has the DNA TGTGCCAGCAGCGGGGAGGGAATTTATCGGTATGGCTACACCTTC.

This clone appeared a few times. The V and J genes are TRBV30 and TRBJ2-1; a weak D match, TRBD2 (6 bases). Trimming pared 7 bases from V and 5 bases from J, leaving 18 bases between. The CDR3 is 14 amino acids. Germline CDR1 GTSNPN, CDR2 SVGIG (reference sequence). For the CDR3, the DNA is TGTGCCTTCCAGACTAGTGGAATAAACAATGAGCAGTTCTTC. It encodes CAFQTSGINNEQFF.